This TCR beta chain derives from a study of cytomegalovirus exposure and HLA in healthy donors. Findings and limits, study-wide: Most TCR sequences were uncommon, yet certain public TCRs appeared in many donors. The study designated fewer than 200 TCR beta chains cytomegalovirus-associated. TCR clusters originating in the first cohort tended to co-occur in the roughly 110 validation repertoires, according to a later analysis.

Turning to this clone: Its antigen is as yet unknown.

Trimming removed 0 bases at V and 2 bases at J, with 12 bases between. The CDR3 loop spans 16 amino acids. Some clones are missing from TCRdb's copy, which holds only in-frame ones; the method was immunoSEQ multiplex PCR. In the table there are about 100,000 clones, approximately 95% of which are singletons. Sequencing was done on a sample of PBMCs. The rearrangement uses TRBV23-1 and TRBJ2-3, with D possibly TRBD1 on 6 matching bases. TRBV23-1 is labeled an ORF, and its function is uncertain. This sequence originates from a woman between 18 and 30 years old in good health and CMV-seronegative. The CDR3 loop is CASSQSGAANTDTQYF. The CDR3 nucleotides are TGCGCCAGCAGTCAATCGGGGGCCGCTAACACAGATACGCAGTATTTT.